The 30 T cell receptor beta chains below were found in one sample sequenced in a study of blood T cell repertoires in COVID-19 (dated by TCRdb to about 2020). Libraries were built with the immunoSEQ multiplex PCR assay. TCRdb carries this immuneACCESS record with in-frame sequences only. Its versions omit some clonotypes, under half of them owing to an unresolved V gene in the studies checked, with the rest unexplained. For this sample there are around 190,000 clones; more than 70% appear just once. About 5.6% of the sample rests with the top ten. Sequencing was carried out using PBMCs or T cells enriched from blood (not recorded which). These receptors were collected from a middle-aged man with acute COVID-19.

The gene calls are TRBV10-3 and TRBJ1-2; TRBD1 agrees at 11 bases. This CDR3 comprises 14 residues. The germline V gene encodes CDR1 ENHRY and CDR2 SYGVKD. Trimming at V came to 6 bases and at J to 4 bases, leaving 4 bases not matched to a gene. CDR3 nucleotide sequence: TGTGCCATCAGCGCCGGGACAGGGGGCTATGGCTACACCTTC. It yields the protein CAISAGTGGYGYTF.

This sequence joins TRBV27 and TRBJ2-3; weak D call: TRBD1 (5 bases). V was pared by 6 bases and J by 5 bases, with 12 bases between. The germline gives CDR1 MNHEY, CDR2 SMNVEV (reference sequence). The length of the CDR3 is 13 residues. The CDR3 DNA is TGTGCCAGCAGCCGTCAGGGTAAAGATACGCAGTATTTT. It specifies CASSRQGKDTQYF.

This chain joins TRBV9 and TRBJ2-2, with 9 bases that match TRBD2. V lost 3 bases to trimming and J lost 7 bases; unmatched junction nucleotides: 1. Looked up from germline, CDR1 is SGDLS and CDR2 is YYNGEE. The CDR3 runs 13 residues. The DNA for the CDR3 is TGTGCCAGCAGCGGGACTAGCGACGGGGAGCTGTTTTTT. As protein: CASSGTSDGELFF.

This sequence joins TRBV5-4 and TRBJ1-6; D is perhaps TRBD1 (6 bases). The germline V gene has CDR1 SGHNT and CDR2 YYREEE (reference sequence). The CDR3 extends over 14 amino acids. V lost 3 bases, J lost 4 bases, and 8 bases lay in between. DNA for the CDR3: TGTGCCAGCAGCTCAGGACAGTATAATTCACCCCTCCACTTT. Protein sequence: CASSSGQYNSPLHF. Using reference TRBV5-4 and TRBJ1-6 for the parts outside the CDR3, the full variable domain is ETGVTQSPTHLIKTRGQQVTLRCSSQSGHNTVSWYQQALGQGPQFIFQYYREEENGRGNFPPRFSGLQFPNYSSELNVNALELDDSALYLCASSSGQYNSPLHFGNGTRLTVT.

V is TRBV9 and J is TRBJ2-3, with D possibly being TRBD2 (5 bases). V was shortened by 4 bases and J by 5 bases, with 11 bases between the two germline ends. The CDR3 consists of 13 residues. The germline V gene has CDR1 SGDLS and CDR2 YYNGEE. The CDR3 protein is CASSSRDLDTQYF. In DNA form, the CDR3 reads TGTGCCAGCAGCTCCCGGGATTTAGATACGCAGTATTTT.

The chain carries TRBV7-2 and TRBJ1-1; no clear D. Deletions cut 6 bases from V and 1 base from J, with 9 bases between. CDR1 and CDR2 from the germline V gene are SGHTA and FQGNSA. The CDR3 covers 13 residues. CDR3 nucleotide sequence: TGTGCCAGCAGAAGTTCAGGGAACACTGAAGCTTTCTTT. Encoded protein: CASRSSGNTEAFF.

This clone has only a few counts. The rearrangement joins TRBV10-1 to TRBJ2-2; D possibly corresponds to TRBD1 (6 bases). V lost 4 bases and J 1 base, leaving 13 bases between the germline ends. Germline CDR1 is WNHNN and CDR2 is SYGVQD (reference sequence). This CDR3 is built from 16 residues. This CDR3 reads CASSGYREENTGELFF. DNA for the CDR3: TGCGCCAGCAGTGGATACAGGGAAGAGAACACCGGGGAGCTGTTTTTT.

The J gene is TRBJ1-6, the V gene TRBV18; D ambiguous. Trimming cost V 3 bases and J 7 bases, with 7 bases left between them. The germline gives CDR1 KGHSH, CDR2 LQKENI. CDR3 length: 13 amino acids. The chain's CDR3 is CASSPNGNSPLHF. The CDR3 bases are TGTGCCAGCTCACCTAACGGGAATTCACCCCTCCACTTT.

This CDR3 is CASSSRLEMVTGELFF. CDR3 DNA: TGTGCCAGCAGCTCCCGCCTAGAAATGGTAACCGGGGAGCTGTTTTTT. The J gene is TRBJ2-2, the V gene TRBV11-2; D is unresolved. Germline assignment: CDR1 SGHAT and CDR2 FQNNGV. The CDR3 runs to 16 residues. Trimming shortened V by 4 bases and J by 5 bases, and 17 bases separated the two germline ends. Looking up the rest from reference TRBV11-2 and TRBJ2-2 gives the full variable domain: EAGVAQSPRYKIIEKRQSVAFWCNPISGHATLYWYQQILGQGPKLLIQFQNNGVVDDSQLPKDRFSAERLKGVDSTLKIQPAKLEDSAVYLCASSSRLEMVTGELFFGEGSRLTVL.

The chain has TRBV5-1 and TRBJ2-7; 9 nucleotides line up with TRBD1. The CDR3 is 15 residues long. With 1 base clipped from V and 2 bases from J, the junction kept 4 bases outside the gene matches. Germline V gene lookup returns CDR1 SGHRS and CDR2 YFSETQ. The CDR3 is CASSLSGTGTYEQYF. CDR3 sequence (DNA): TGCGCCAGCAGCTTGTCCGGGACAGGGACCTACGAGCAGTACTTC.

CDR3 protein: CASSLETGPYGYTF. CDR3 DNA sequence: TGCGCCAGCAGCTTGGAGACAGGGCCCTATGGCTACACCTTC. The chain couples TRBV5-1 to TRBJ1-2, with 7 bases lining up with TRBD1. The CDR3 consists of 14 residues. Germline V gives CDR1 SGHRS, CDR2 YFSETQ. The junction had 3 bases not matched to a gene; V was cut back by 0 bases and J by 4 bases.

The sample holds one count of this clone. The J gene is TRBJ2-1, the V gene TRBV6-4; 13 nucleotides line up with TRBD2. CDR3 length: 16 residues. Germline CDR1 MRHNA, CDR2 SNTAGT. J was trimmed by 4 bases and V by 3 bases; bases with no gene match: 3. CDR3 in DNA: TGTGCCAGCAGTGAAACTAGCGGGAGGGGGTACAATGAGCAGTTCTTC. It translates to CASSETSGRGYNEQFF.

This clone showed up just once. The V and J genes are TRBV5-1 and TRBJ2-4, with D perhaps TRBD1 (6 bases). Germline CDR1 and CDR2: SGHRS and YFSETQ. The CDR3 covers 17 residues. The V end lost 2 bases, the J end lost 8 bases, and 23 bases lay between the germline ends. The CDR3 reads CASSLGVGQTRADIQYF. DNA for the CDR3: TGCGCCAGCAGCTTAGGGGTAGGACAGACACGAGCGGACATTCAGTACTTC.

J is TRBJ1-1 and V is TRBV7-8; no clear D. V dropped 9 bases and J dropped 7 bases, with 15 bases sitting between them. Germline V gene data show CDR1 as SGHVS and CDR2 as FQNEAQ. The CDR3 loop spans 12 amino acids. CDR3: CASMGVGYEAFF. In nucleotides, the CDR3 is TGTGCCAGTATGGGAGTTGGGTATGAAGCTTTCTTT.

The CDR3 here is CASSLIAINTGELFF. The DNA for the CDR3 is TGCGCCAGCAGCTTGATAGCGATAAACACCGGGGAGCTGTTTTTT. The chain couples TRBV5-1 to TRBJ2-2, with a possible D match to TRBD2 (5 bases). CDR1 SGHRS and CDR2 YFSETQ come from the germline V gene. The CDR3 runs 15 residues. Trimming shortened V by 1 base and J by 2 bases, and 9 bases separated the two germline ends.

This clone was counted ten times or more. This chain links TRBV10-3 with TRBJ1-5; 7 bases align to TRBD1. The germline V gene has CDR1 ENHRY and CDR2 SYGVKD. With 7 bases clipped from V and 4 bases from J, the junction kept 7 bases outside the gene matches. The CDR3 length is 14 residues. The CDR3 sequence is CAINEGDRNQPQHF. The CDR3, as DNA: TGTGCCATCAACGAGGGGGACAGAAATCAGCCCCAGCATTTT.

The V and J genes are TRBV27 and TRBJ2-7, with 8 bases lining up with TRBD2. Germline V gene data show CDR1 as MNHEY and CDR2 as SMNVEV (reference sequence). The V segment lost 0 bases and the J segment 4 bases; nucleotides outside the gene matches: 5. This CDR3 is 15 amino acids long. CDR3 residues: CASSLSRGARYEQYF. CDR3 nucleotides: TGTGCCAGCAGTTTATCGCGGGGGGCGCGGTACGAGCAGTACTTC.

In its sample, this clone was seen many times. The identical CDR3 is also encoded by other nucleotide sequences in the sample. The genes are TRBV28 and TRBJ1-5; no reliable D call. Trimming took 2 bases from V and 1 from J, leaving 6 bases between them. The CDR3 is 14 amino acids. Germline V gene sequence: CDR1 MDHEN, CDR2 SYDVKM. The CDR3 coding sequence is TGTGCCAGCAGTTTAAGCTCGAGCAATCAGCCCCAGCATTTT. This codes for CASSLSSSNQPQHF.

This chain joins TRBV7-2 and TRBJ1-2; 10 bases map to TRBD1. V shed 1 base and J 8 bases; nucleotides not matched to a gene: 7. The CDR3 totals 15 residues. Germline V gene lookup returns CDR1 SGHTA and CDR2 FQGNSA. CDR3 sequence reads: CASSLGTGGLGGYTF. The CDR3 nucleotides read TGTGCCAGCAGCTTAGGGACAGGGGGTCTAGGCGGCTACACCTTC.

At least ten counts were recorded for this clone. The CDR3 here is CASSLSGTIETQYF. In DNA form, the CDR3 reads TGTGCCAGCAGCCTATCCGGGACTATAGAGACCCAGTACTTC. The gene calls are TRBV7-9 and TRBJ2-5; 7 nucleotides align to TRBD2. With V trimmed by 5 bases and J by 4 bases, 7 bases remained unmatched. CDR3 length: 14 residues. The germline gives CDR1 SEHNR, CDR2 FQNEAQ (reference sequence). The variable domain in full, with the rest retrieved from reference TRBV7-9 and TRBJ2-5, is DTGVSQNPRHKITKRGQNVTFRCDPISEHNRLYWYRQTLGQGPEFLTYFQNEAQLEKSRLLSDRFSAERPKGSFSTLEIQRTEQGDSAMYLCASSLSGTIETQYFGPGTRLLVL.

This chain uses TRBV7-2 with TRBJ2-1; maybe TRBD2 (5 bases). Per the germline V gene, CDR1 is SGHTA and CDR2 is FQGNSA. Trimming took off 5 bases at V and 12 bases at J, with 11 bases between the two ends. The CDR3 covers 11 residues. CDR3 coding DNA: TGTGCCAGCAGCAGCGGAGTGACGCAGTTCTTC. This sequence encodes CASSSGVTQFF.

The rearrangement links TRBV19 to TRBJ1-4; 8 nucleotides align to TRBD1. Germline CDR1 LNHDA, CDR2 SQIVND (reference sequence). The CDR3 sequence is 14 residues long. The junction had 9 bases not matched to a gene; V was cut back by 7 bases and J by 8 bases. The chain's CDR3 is CASTPQGVREKLFF. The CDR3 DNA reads TGTGCCAGTACCCCACAGGGGGTAAGGGAAAAACTGTTTTTT.

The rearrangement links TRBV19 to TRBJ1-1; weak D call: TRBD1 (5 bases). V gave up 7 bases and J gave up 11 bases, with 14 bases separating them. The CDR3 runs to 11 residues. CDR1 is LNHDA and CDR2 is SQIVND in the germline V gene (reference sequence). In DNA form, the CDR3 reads TGTGCCAGTATTCTAGGGGTCGACGCTTTCTTT. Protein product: CASILGVDAFF.

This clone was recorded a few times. The CDR3 region has the DNA TGCAGTGCAGTATCGGACAGGGGCTACACCTTC. Protein sequence: CSAVSDRGYTF. V is TRBV20-1 and J is TRBJ1-2, with 7 bases fitting TRBD1. From germline, CDR1 is DFQATT and CDR2 SNEGSKA (reference sequence). J lost 8 bases, V lost 6 bases, and 6 bases had no gene match. This CDR3 spans 11 amino acids.

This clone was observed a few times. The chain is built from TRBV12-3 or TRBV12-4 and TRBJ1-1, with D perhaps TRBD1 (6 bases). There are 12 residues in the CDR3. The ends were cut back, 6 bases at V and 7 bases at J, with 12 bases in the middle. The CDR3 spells CASRLNRVEAFF. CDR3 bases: TGTGCCAGCAGACTAAACAGGGTTGAAGCTTTCTTT.

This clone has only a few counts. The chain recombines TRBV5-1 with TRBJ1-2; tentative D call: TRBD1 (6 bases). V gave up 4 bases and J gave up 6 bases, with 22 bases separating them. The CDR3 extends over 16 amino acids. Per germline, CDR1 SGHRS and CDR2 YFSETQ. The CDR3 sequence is CASSPGPHTGRDGYTF. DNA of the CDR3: TGCGCCAGCAGCCCAGGGCCCCACACAGGGAGAGATGGCTACACCTTC.

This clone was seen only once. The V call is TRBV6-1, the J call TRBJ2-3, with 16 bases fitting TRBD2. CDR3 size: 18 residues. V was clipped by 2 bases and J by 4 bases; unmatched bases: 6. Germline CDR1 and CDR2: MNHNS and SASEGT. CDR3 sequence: CASSERGLAGGRADTQYF. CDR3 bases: TGTGCCAGCAGTGAACGGGGACTAGCGGGAGGGCGGGCAGATACGCAGTATTTT.

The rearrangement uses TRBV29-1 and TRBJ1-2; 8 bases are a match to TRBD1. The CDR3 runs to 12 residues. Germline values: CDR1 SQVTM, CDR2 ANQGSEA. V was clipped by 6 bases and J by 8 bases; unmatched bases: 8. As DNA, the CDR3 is TGCAGCGTAGCAGACAGGGGCTGGGGCTACACCTTC. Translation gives CSVADRGWGYTF.

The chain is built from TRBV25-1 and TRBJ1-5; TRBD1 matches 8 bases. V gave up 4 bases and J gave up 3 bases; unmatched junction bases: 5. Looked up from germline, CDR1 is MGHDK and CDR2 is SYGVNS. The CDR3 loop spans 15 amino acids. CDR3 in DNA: TGTGCCAGCAGTGCCGGGGGACAGGCCAATCAGCCCCAGCATTTT. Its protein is CASSAGGQANQPQHF.

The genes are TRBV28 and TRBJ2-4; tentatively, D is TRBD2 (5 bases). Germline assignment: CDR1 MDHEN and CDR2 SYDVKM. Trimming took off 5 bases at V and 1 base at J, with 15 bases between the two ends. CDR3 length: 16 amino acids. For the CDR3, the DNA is TGTGCCAGCAGTCCCCCCCCTGGGGAGGCCAAAAACATTCAGTACTTC. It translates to CASSPPPGEAKNIQYF. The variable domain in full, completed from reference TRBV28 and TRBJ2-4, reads DVKVTQSSRYLVKRTGEKVFLECVQDMDHENMFWYRQDPGLGLRLIYFSYDVKMKEKGDIPEGYSVSREKKERFSLILESASTNQTSMYLCASSPPPGEAKNIQYFGAGTRLSVL.